This TCR beta chain is drawn from a study of human T cells and chemical hapten exposure. Overall study: Small differences in pooled library volume mainly drove the variation in TCR yields per sample.

This CDR3 is built from 16 residues. The V gene end was trimmed by 3 bases and the J gene end by 7 bases; junction bases not matched to a gene: 6. Findings and limits, study-wide: No change in TCRs above 1 in 1000 frequency was produced by DPC sensitization.

Unfractionated whole blood yielded total RNA. In the library, unique molecular identifiers were attached to individual cDNA molecules. In the original analysis: A typical sample had 93,000 or so TCRs, with about 23,224 to 690,600 overall. TCRdb fed the reads into MiXCR, producing one record per CDR3 protein. V and J calls and clone size were set by TCRdb, not the authors. The sample lists 95,000 to 150,000 distinct CDR3 sequences; about 7.7% were seen once. This clonotype came up a few times. What it recognizes is unknown. The clonotype comes from a human donor in good health. Some clones in this sample may be carry-over from other donors' samples. This sequence joins TRBV12-3 or TRBV12-4 and TRBJ1-6; TRBD1 aligns across 10 bases. Sample: whole blood. CDR3 DNA: TGTGCCAGCAGTTTCCCCGACAGGGGGCGGAATTCACCCCTCCACTTT. Translation gives CASSFPDRGRNSPLHF.